This entry is about one T cell receptor (beta chain). This clone's antigen is unknown. No base quality information exists; no much larger clone differs at one position. From a lookup of the germline V gene (reference sequence), CDR1 and CDR2 are SGHAT and FQDESV. The CDR3 sequence holds 20 residues, the cysteine and phenylalanine included. The sequence is cut down to CDR3 DNA, 60 bases in frame from base 1. V is cut back by 5 bases and J by 0 bases, with 12 bases in the junction unmatched. High-throughput TCR beta sequencing profiled peripheral blood CD8+ and CD4+ T cells from healthy donors, Susac syndrome patients and multiple sclerosis patients. Recently defined diagnostic criteria for definite or probable disease were met by the Susac syndrome patients. Bulk CD8+ and CD4+ T cells were purified by magnetic negative isolation, whereas CD8+ TEMRA cells were enriched by FACS. Blood was drawn into EDTA tubes, processed within 24 hours, and PBMCs were isolated by density gradient centrifugation. PBMCs destined for TCR sequencing were cryopreserved in liquid nitrogen and later thawed in a 37 °C water bath. A purity of at least 90% was achieved for sorted or isolated CD4+, CD8+ and CD8+ TEMRA cells.

The source of the sample is a study of CD8 T cells in Susac syndrome (dated by TCRdb to between 2018 and 2021). Background on the whole study: Among the sequenced Susac syndrome patients, over five had clinically active disease and about 8 were in clinical remission. At blood withdrawal, Susac syndrome patients were either therapy-naive, taking corticosteroids (in some cases with IVIg as well), or taking IVIg alone. The study used repertoire sequencing to test whether antigen drove CD8+ T cell activation and differentiation in Susac syndrome.

RNA was extracted with the RNeasy kit and roughly 0.5 to 1 ug was reverse transcribed using random hexamers. The immunoSEQ multiplex PCR assay, covering 54 Vbeta and 13 Jbeta segments, was used to amplify TCR beta CDR3 regions. Bias from PCR amplification was corrected by using a synthetic template baseline for primer optimization and for computational correction. In the authors' own workflow: Only productive sequences were kept, with reads annotated to V, D and J genes according to IMGT and analyzed in immunoSEQ Analyzer. Clonality was calculated as one minus the Shannon entropy normalized by log2 of the number of productive unique sequences. Public and private clones were assessed among the 100 most prevalent clones of each patient and control. A clone was defined as Susac-specific if it was absent from the healthy and MS cohorts, from about 1,100 published viral clones and from other ImmuneACCESS disease sequences. In TCRdb, the public reads were trimmed at Q25 with fastp and aligned with MiXCR, with productive beta chains retained. Identical CDR3 protein sequences are pooled into one entry, listed with their most common genes and DNA. The V and J calls come from TCRdb's annotation, not from the publication. This sample holds hundreds of thousands of distinct CDR3 sequences; about 96% were observed only once. Roughly 0.1% of the sample belongs to the ten largest clones.

Findings and caveats that apply to the study as a whole: The number of individuals in the TCR sequencing and HLA analysis was recognized as being relatively small. In the CD4+ T cell repertoire of Susac syndrome patients, clonal expansion was not detected.

Source material: CD4+ T cells from PBMCs. The rearrangement combines TRBV11-1 with TRBJ2-3; TRBD2 aligns with 15 central bases. This receptor was taken from a human donor with Susac syndrome. The DNA sequence is given as TGTGCCAGCAGCCGAACACCTACCGGGACTAGCGGGAGGAGCACAGATACGCAGTATTTT. It is translated as CASSRTPTGTSGRSTDTQYF.